This T cell receptor (beta chain) was sequenced for a study of human T cells and chemical hapten exposure. Study-level background: The study sensitized with 2% DPC on a 2 cm by 2 cm patch of upper inner arm skin.

Germline values: CDR1 SGHKS, CDR2 YYEKEE (reference sequence). V shed 1 base and J shed 7 bases, with 9 bases lying between them. This CDR3 region has 14 residues. This clonotype was seen many times. TCRdb recomputed calls from the RACE reads with MiXCR, one row per CDR3 protein. The sample holds approximately 370,000 distinct CDR3 sequences, around 5.5% seen once. Stated time point: pre-sensitization, week 0. As to treatment: therapeutic diphenylcyclopropenone sensitization with weekly scalp DPC. This sequence joins TRBV5-5 and TRBJ1-6, with D maybe TRBD1 (6 bases). This TCR derives from a woman aged 18-29 years with alopecia areata. Some clones in this sample may be carry-over from other donors' samples. The sequencing here drew on whole blood, taken in connection with sensitization to the hapten diphenylcyclopropenone (DPC). CDR3 coding DNA: TGTGCCAGCAGCTTGTGGCAGGGGAATTCACCCCTCCACTTT. The encoded protein is CASSLWQGNSPLHF.